Presented here are 10 T cell receptor beta chains from one specimen sequenced in a study of blood T cell repertoires in COVID-19. Only in-frame clones appear in the TCRdb table, and some are missing; sequencing was by immunoSEQ multiplex PCR. The profile covers around 50,000 clones, with around 89% appearing a single time and over 2% taken by the ten largest. Material: peripheral blood. The receptors come from a human donor in a cohort sampled during active COVID-19.

This clone was counted a single time. This chain uses TRBV30 with TRBJ2-7, with D possibly being TRBD1 (5 bases). V was clipped by 7 bases and J by 0 bases, with 10 bases between them. This CDR3 is built from 12 residues. Germline loops: CDR1 GTSNPN, CDR2 SVGIG (reference sequence). The CDR3 region is CASDKVSYEQYF. CDR3 nucleotide sequence: TGTGCCTCGGACAAAGTCTCCTACGAGCAGTACTTC. The full variable domain, with the rest looked up from reference TRBV30 and TRBJ2-7, is SQTIHQWPATLVQPVGSPLSLECTVEGTSNPNLYWYRQAAGRGLQLLFYSVGIGQISSEVPQNLSASRPQDRQFILSSKKLLLSDSGFYLCASDKVSYEQYFGPGTRLTVT.

The chain recombines TRBV28 with TRBJ2-1; 10 bases map to TRBD1. CDR3 length equals 16 residues. The germline CDR1 and CDR2 sequences are MDHEN and SYDVKM. Trimming cost V 6 bases and J 3 bases; bases outside gene matches: 8. The DNA for the CDR3 is TGTGCCAGCAGCCCGCCGACAGGGGGCGTCTACAATGAGCAGTTCTTC. It translates to CASSPPTGGVYNEQFF.

This sequence joins TRBV10-3 and TRBJ2-5; D possibly corresponds to TRBD2 (6 bases). Germline lookup yields CDR1 ENHRY and CDR2 SYGVKD. Trimming pared 0 bases from V and 4 bases from J, leaving 15 bases between. The CDR3 length is 16 residues. The CDR3 DNA sequence: TGTGCCATCAGTGAGTCGAACCCCGGGGGTCCAGAGACCCAGTACTTC. It translates to CAISESNPGGPETQYF.

This chain joins TRBV7-9 and TRBJ2-2; the match to TRBD2 covers 12 bases. The V gene end was trimmed by 5 bases and the J gene end by 4 bases; junction bases not matched to a gene: 2. The CDR3 has 15 amino acids. Germline CDR1 SEHNR, CDR2 FQNEAQ (reference sequence). CDR3 residues: CASSPTSGSTGELFF. In nucleotides, the CDR3 is TGTGCCAGCAGCCCGACTAGCGGGAGCACCGGGGAGCTGTTTTTT.

The chain is built from TRBV19 and TRBJ2-7; TRBD2 agrees at 7 bases. J gave up 0 bases and V 10 bases, and 9 bases lay outside the gene matches. CDR1 and CDR2 (germline): LNHDA, SQIVND (reference sequence). The CDR3 is made up of 14 amino acids. The CDR3 DNA reads TGTGCCACCCGGACTAGAACGAGCTCCTACGAGCAGTACTTC. Residues: CATRTRTSSYEQYF.

The V and J genes are TRBV6-2 or TRBV6-3 and TRBJ2-5, with 7 bases identical to TRBD2. The CDR3 sequence is 16 residues long. Trimming removed 7 bases from V and 0 bases from J; junction bases left unmatched: 11. CDR1 MNHEY and CDR2 SVGEGT come from the germline V gene. CDR3 protein: CASTPGDYLYQETQYF. Written as DNA, the CDR3 is TGTGCCAGCACCCCGGGGGACTATCTTTACCAAGAGACCCAGTACTTC.

This chain uses TRBV28 with TRBJ1-2; possibly TRBD1 for D (6 bases). The CDR3 spans 11 residues. Germline-derived CDR1 and CDR2 are MDHEN and SYDVKM. Deletions cut 11 bases from V and 3 bases from J, with 10 bases between. This CDR3 is CAGGGYYGYTF. The CDR3 region has the DNA TGTGCCGGCGGGGGCTACTATGGCTACACCTTC.

V usage is TRBV9 and J usage is TRBJ1-1; 7 bases match TRBD1. The CDR3 loop spans 16 amino acids. Germline V gives CDR1 SGDLS, CDR2 YYNGEE. V was pared by 5 bases and J by 0 bases, with 10 bases of the junction left unmatched. The CDR3 nucleotides are TGTGCCAGCAGTCCAAGGACAGGACTTATGAACACTGAAGCTTTCTTT. Amino acid sequence: CASSPRTGLMNTEAFF.

This sequence joins TRBV20-1 and TRBJ2-1; TRBD1 agrees at 12 bases. Trimming cost V 3 bases and J 12 bases; bases outside gene matches: 24. The germline CDR1 and CDR2 sequences are DFQATT and SNEGSKA (reference sequence). The CDR3 runs to 19 residues. The CDR3 region has the DNA TGCAGTGCTAGTCCCGGGACAGGGGGCGGTTTATTGCGGGAGGGACGGCAGTTCTTC. The encoded protein is CSASPGTGGGLLREGRQFF.

The chain's CDR3 is CASRRAGANEQFF. CDR3 in DNA: TGTGCCAGCAGGAGGGCGGGGGCCAATGAGCAGTTCTTC. V is TRBV6-5 and J is TRBJ2-1, with D possibly TRBD2 on 7 matching bases. CDR3 length: 13 residues. V was pared by 6 bases and J by 6 bases, with 12 bases between. Germline V gives CDR1 MNHEY, CDR2 SVGAGI.